These T cell receptor beta chains were read from a single sample in a study of blood T cell repertoires in COVID-19. Here immunoSEQ multiplex PCR was the method, and the copy in TCRdb shows in-frame clones only, minus some. Of around 250,000 clones listed, 80% to 90% are singletons. Sequenced sample: peripheral blood. The origin of the receptors is a man aged 40-50 years with active or convalescent COVID-19. The CDR3 runs from the conserved cysteine through the conserved F or W. A D gene is named only where the DNA matches it firmly. The size entry is marked missing in some rows and otherwise reads once, few, many or a size class.

>few|.|TRBV4-2|TRBJ1-2
TGTGCCAGCAGCCAACCTTCCGGCGGGTCCGGAGGCTACACCTTC
CASSQPSGGSGGYTF
>.|.|TRBV6-5|TRBJ1-2
TGTGCCAGCAGTTCCGCCGGGGGTTCCTATGGCTACACCTTC
CASSSAGGSYGYTF
>.|TRBD2|TRBV5-1|TRBJ2-7
TGCGCCAGCAGCCACCGGGACTACACCTACGAGCAGTACTTC
CASSHRDYTYEQYF
>.|.|TRBV7-6|TRBJ1-4
TGTGCCAGCAGCCCCCTACGCACCTCTAATGAAAAACTGTTTTTT
CASSPLRTSNEKLFF
>.|.|TRBV7-9|TRBJ1-6
TGTGCCAGCAGCCTACTCGACAGCTCAGGGACCTATAATTCACCCCTCCACTTT
CASSLLDSSGTYNSPLHF
>.|TRBD1|TRBV30|TRBJ1-4
TGTGCCTGTAGAGGACAGGGGGCCCGGGAAAAACTGTTTTTT
CACRGQGAREKLFF
>.|TRBD1|TRBV2|TRBJ2-7
TGTGCCAGCAGAACAACGGACAGGGCTGGCGAGCAGTACTTC
CASRTTDRAGEQYF
>.|.|TRBV14|TRBJ1-6
TGTGCCAGCAGCCAAGTGGAGGGGCGAGCCTCACCCCTCCACTTT
CASSQVEGRASPLHF
>.|.|TRBV7-3|TRBJ2-2
TGTGCCAGCAGCCCGAGACAGGCGCCGGCCGGGGAGCTGTTTTTT
CASSPRQAPAGELFF
>.|TRBD1|TRBV18|TRBJ1-1
TGTGCCAGCTCACCGTCAGGGGGTAACACTGAAGCTTTCTTT
CASSPSGGNTEAFF
>.|.|TRBV5-4|TRBJ2-2
TGTGCCAGCAGCGTTGATCTAGGGAACACCGGGGAGCTGTTTTTT
CASSVDLGNTGELFF
>.|.|TRBV19|TRBJ2-3
TGTGCCAGTAGTGCTAAATCCCTCACCAGCACAGATACGCAGTATTTT
CASSAKSLTSTDTQYF
>few|.|TRBV19|TRBJ2-1
TGTGCCGTGAGGGTCTACAATGAGCAGTTCTTC
CAVRVYNEQFF
>.|.|TRBV9|TRBJ2-2
TGTGCCAGCAGGCAAGGAGATCCGGGGACCGGGGAGCTGTTTTTT
CASRQGDPGTGELFF
>.|TRBD1|TRBV9|TRBJ2-2
TGTGCCAGCAGCGTTGGGACAGACGCGAACACCGGGGAGCTGTTTTTT
CASSVGTDANTGELFF
>.|.|TRBV12-3/TRBV12-4|TRBJ1-1
TGTGCCAGCAGTTTAACAGGCAGGACTGAAGCTTTCTTT
CASSLTGRTEAFF
>.|TRBD1|TRBV28|TRBJ1-1
TGTGCCAGCATGGGACAGGAGGCCTCGGACACTGAAGCTTTCTTT
CASMGQEASDTEAFF
>.|.|TRBV19|TRBJ2-3
TGTGCCAGTAGTTTGACAGTTAGGAGCACAGATACGCAGTATTTT
CASSLTVRSTDTQYF
>.|TRBD2|TRBV15|TRBJ2-7
TGTGCCACCAGCAGGGGACTAGCGGGGGCCACATACGAGCAGTACTTC
CATSRGLAGATYEQYF
>.|.|TRBV7-5|TRBJ1-6
TGTGCCAGAAGCCATAACAGGGGCCGCCGGGTAAGTAGGGATTCACCCCTCCACTTT
CARSHNRGRRVSRDSPLHF
>.|.|TRBV4-3|TRBJ1-4
TGCGCCAGCAGCCAAGGTTACGGGAGGGATGAAAAACTGTTTTTT
CASSQGYGRDEKLFF
>.|TRBD2|TRBV11-3|TRBJ2-3
TGTGCCAGCAGCTTTCGTGTCGGGGGGAGCACAGATACGCAGTATTTT
CASSFRVGGSTDTQYF
>.|TRBD2|TRBV9|TRBJ2-3
TGTGCCAGCAGCGTAGGGGGGGGAAGCACAGATACGCAGTATTTT
CASSVGGGSTDTQYF
>.|.|TRBV6-4|TRBJ1-2
TGTGCCAGCAGTGACTCCGGGGGGTATGGCTACACCTTC
CASSDSGGYGYTF
>once|.|TRBV19|TRBJ1-2
TGTGCCAGTAGTAGGGGGCGTTCCTATGGCTACACCTTC
CASSRGRSYGYTF
>.|TRBD2|TRBV7-2|TRBJ2-7
TGTGCCAGCAGCGCCTCTAGCGGGGGGTCCTACGAGCAGTACTTC
CASSASSGGSYEQYF
>once|TRBD2|TRBV9|TRBJ2-4
TGTGCCAGCAGCCCCCGCGGCGGGAGTGGAACCAAAAACATTCAGTACTTC
CASSPRGGSGTKNIQYF
>.|.|TRBV2|TRBJ2-7
TGTGCCAGCAGTGACAGGGGTCCTCACGAGCAGTACTTC
CASSDRGPHEQYF
>.|TRBD1|TRBV19|TRBJ1-5
TGTGCCAGTAGTGTCGGTTTGGACAGGGTCGGGCAGCCCCAGCATTTT
CASSVGLDRVGQPQHF
>.|.|TRBV5-1|TRBJ2-2
TGCGCCAGCAGCTTGGCGTACAGTTTAACCGGGGAGCTGTTTTTT
CASSLAYSLTGELFF
>.|.|TRBV11-2|TRBJ1-1
TGTGCCAGCAGCTTGGCCACCCAACCTGAAGCTTTCTTT
CASSLATQPEAFF
>once|.|TRBV7-2|TRBJ2-2
TGTGCCAGCAGCTCCCTCGGAGGGGGCAGTGGCACCGGGGAGCTGTTTTTT
CASSSLGGGSGTGELFF
>once|TRBD1|TRBV6-5|TRBJ1-6
TGTGCCACCCAAGCGGACAGGAATTCACCCCTCCACTTT
CATQADRNSPLHF
>.|.|TRBV5-5|TRBJ2-5
TGTGCCAGCAGCTTGGAGGGGCGAGAGACCCAGTACTTC
CASSLEGRETQYF